This T cell receptor (beta chain) was captured by sequencing in a study of Ad26.COV2.S vaccination and SARS-CoV-2 variants. Study-wide background: The COV1001 Ad26.COV2.S trial arm included the donor. By the intramuscular route, Ad26.COV2.S was given once, or twice 56 days apart.

The assay was immunoSEQ multiplex PCR, and TCRdb's table has in-frame clones only and misses some. The table records 430,000 or so clones, 89% of them present only once. A note on this clone: Its specificity is unknown.

Treatment here: around 19 received Ad26.COV2.S at low or high dose, single or two shots; about 5 received placebo; per-sample allocation not given. Samples analyzed were those drawn on day 63 after the first vaccine or placebo injection. Study results and limitations: Spike-specific TCR breadth was greater after Ad26.COV2.S than placebo.

CDR3 length: 13 residues. From germline, CDR1 is SQVTM and CDR2 ANQGSEA. V lost 1 base, J lost 2 bases, and 8 bases lay in between. This sequence joins TRBV29-1 and TRBJ1-1; D gene uncertain. Here the sequenced sample was peripheral blood, taken in a trial of Ad26.COV2.S vaccine versus placebo. This TCR derives from a person between 18 and 65 years old who received the Ad26.COV2.S COVID-19 vaccine or a placebo. This CDR3 is CSVEAGPNTEAFF. The CDR3 DNA sequence: TGCAGCGTTGAAGCAGGCCCAAACACTGAAGCTTTCTTT.